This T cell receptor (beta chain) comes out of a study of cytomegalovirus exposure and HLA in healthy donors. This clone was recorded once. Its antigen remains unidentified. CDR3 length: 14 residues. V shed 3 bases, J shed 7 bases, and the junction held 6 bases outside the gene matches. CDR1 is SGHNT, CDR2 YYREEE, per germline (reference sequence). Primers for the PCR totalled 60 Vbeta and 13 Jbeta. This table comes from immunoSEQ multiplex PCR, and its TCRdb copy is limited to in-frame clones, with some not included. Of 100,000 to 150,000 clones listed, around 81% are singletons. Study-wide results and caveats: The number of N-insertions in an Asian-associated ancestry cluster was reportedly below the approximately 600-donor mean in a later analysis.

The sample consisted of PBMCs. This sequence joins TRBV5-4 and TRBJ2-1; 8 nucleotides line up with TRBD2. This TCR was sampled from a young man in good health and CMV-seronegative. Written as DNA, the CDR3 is TGTGCCAGCAGCTCTCGGGGGGGCTTAAATGAGCAGTTCTTC. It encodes CASSSRGGLNEQFF.